The text below deals with one TCR beta chain. The source of the sample is a study of PD-1 blockade in classical Hodgkin lymphoma. Libraries were prepared by immunoSEQ multiplex PCR; TCRdb keeps only in-frame clonotypes and omits some of them. In the table there are 100,000 to 120,000 clones, roughly nine tenths of which are singletons. The CDR3 contains 19 residues. Trimming stripped 0 bases from V and 1 base from J, with 22 bases between. Per germline, CDR1 SGHKS and CDR2 YYEKEE (reference sequence). Relapse after autologous stem cell transplantation occurred in every patient, and brentuximab vedotin exposure varied.

Material: peripheral blood mononuclear cells (PBMCs), obtained before the second cycle of nivolumab. The clonotype was recovered from a human donor with classical Hodgkin lymphoma. J is TRBJ1-2 and V is TRBV5-5; no clear D gene. CDR3 protein: CASSLDLSRAPDFNYGYTF. The CDR3 nucleotides are TGTGCCAGCAGCTTGGATTTGAGCCGGGCTCCAGACTTTAACTATGGCTACACCTTC.